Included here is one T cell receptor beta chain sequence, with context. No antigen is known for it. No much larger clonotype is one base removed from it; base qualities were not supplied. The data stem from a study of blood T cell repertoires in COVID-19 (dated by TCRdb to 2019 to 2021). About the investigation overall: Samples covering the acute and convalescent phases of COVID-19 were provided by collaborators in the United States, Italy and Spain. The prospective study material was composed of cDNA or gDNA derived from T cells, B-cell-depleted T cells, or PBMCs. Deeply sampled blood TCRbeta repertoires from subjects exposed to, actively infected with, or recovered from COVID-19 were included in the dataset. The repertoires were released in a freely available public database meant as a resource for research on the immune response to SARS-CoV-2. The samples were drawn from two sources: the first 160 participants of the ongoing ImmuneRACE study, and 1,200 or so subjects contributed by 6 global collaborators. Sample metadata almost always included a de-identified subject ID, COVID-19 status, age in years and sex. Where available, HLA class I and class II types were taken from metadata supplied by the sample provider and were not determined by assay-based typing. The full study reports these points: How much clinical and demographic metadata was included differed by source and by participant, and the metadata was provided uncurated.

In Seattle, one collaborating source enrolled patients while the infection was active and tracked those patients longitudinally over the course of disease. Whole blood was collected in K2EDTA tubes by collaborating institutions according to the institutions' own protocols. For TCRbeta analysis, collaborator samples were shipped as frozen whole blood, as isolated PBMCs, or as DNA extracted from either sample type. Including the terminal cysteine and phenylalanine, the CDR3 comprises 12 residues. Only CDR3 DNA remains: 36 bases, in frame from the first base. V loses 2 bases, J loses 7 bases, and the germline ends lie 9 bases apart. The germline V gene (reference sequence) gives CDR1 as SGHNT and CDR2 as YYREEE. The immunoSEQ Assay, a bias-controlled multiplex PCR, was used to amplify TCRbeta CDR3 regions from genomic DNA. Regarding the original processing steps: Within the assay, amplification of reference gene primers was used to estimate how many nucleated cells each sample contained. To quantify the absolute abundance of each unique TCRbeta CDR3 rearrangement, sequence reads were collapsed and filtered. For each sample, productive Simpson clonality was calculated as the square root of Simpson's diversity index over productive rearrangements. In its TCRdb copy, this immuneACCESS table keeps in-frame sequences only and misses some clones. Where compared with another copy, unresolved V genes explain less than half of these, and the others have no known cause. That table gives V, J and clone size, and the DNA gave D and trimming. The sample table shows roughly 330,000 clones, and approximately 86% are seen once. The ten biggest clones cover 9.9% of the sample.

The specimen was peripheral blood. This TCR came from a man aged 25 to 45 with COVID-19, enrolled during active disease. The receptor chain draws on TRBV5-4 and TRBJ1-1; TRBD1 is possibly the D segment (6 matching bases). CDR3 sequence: CASSFLTGEAFF. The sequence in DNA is TGTGCCAGCAGCTTTCTGACAGGTGAAGCTTTCTTT.